This T cell receptor (beta chain) was sequenced in a study of cytomegalovirus exposure and HLA in healthy donors. Whole-study findings and limits: In vitro work confirmed that three CMV-associated chains recognize CMV antigens. Association of a missense DCLRE1C variant with TCR beta V- and J-gene trimming was reported in a later analysis. Earlier results showed most TCR beta V segments being productive about 90% or about 30% of the time. Rarity marked most TCR sequences, yet some public TCRs occurred in many donors.

PCR was performed using 60 Vbeta and 13 Jbeta primers. The protocol was immunoSEQ multiplex PCR, while the TCRdb copy is restricted to in-frame clones and leaves out a portion. The sample lists some 110,000 clones; roughly an eighth were seen once. Trimming took 5 bases from V and 7 from J, leaving 15 bases between them. Germline lookup yields CDR1 LNHNV and CDR2 YYDKDF (reference sequence). The CDR3 spans 14 residues. This clone has a handful of counts. The antigen remains undetermined. The specimen was PBMCs. The receptor's source is a man in his forties or fifties in good health and CMV-seropositive. The chain carries TRBV15 and TRBJ2-1; D ambiguous. This CDR3 reads CATSVELVGNEQFF. CDR3 sequence (DNA): TGTGCCACCAGCGTCGAATTAGTCGGGAATGAGCAGTTCTTC.